A single TCR beta chain is shown here with its context. Antigen: not known. This entry belongs to a study of brain T cells in children with intractable seizures. Points from the study as a whole: HCMV serostatus was not known, and viral specificity came from CDR3 similarity only.

Libraries were prepared by immunoSEQ multiplex PCR; TCRdb keeps only in-frame clonotypes and omits some of them. Seen here are 95,000 to 120,000 clones, 94% observed once, and the top ten hold around 4.1%. V lost 0 bases, J lost 8 bases, and 10 bases lay in between. CDR3 length equals 12 residues. Germline CDR1 is GTSNPN and CDR2 is SVGIG (reference sequence). The material sequenced was peripheral blood, taken at surgery. This rearrangement joins TRBV30 to TRBJ1-2, with D hard to call. This TCR came from a boy less than two years old with hemimegalencephaly and intractable seizures. The CDR3 loop is CAWSVLAEGYTF. DNA of the CDR3: TGTGCCTGGAGTGTATTGGCGGAGGGCTACACCTTC.